This paragraph reports one T cell receptor beta chain. The data were taken from a study of OX40 agonist ivuxolimab in advanced cancers. Patients with autoimmune history or systemic immunosuppression were excluded. CDR1 and CDR2 from the germline V gene are MNHEY and SMNVEV (reference sequence). Trimming left V 2 bases short and J 1 base short, with 12 bases between. The CDR3 is 16 amino acids. TCRdb's copy holds only in-frame clones and misses some; the assay was immunoSEQ multiplex PCR. The sample yields some 100,000 clones, 85% to 95% seen once. The TCR originated in an adult with an advanced solid tumor such as melanoma, head and neck, liver or kidney cancer. The chain has TRBV27 and TRBJ1-3; D remains ambiguous. The material sequenced was CD4+ or CD8+ T cells sorted from blood, taken in a trial of the OX40 agonist ivuxolimab. CDR3 amino acids: CASSLTFPASGNTIYF. For the CDR3, the DNA is TGTGCCAGCAGTTTAACGTTTCCCGCATCTGGAAACACCATATATTTT.